The 14 T cell receptor beta chains below were found in one sample sequenced in a study of cytomegalovirus exposure and HLA in healthy donors. In the PCR, 60 Vbeta and 13 Jbeta primers were used. The table came from immunoSEQ multiplex PCR; TCRdb's copy has only in-frame clones and leaves some out. The sample records 100,000 to 150,000 clones, around 80% being singletons. Sequencing used PBMCs. These receptors were collected from a boy between 2 and 15 years old in good health and CMV-seronegative.

The chain links TRBV30 to TRBJ1-1; 8 nucleotides match TRBD1. This CDR3 contains 15 residues. The V and J ends lost 0 bases and 2 bases, in that order; junction bases with no gene match: 5. CDR1 and CDR2 (germline): GTSNPN, SVGIG (reference sequence). The CDR3 is CAWSVSGTGNTEAFF. CDR3 DNA: TGTGCCTGGAGTGTAAGCGGGACAGGCAACACTGAAGCTTTCTTT.

V is TRBV27 and J is TRBJ2-2; D may be TRBD1 (6 bases). This CDR3 has 15 amino acids. CDR1 is MNHEY, CDR2 SMNVEV, per germline (reference sequence). The V gene lost 5 bases and the J gene lost 3 bases, with 13 bases spanning the gap. CDR3 sequence (DNA): TGTGCCAGCAGTCCCCTCTGGACAGACACCGGGGAGCTGTTTTTT. Amino acids: CASSPLWTDTGELFF.

This clone occurred a few times. Other DNA sequences in the same sample also yield this CDR3. The chain joins TRBV4-1 to TRBJ2-1; no firm D call. Trimming shortened V by 1 base and J by 3 bases, and 4 bases separated the two germline ends. There are 13 residues in the CDR3. CDR1 is MGHRA, CDR2 YSYEKL, per germline. CDR3 DNA sequence: TGCGCCAGCAGCCAAGCCAGCTACAATGAGCAGTTCTTC. This gives the protein CASSQASYNEQFF.

V is TRBV19 and J is TRBJ1-4; 7 nucleotides line up with TRBD1. The CDR3 runs to 14 residues. The V gene's germline CDR1 is LNHDA and CDR2 SQIVND (reference sequence). V lost 5 bases and J lost 6; bases outside the gene matches: 6. The CDR3 here is CASSPRDRDEKLFF. As DNA, the CDR3 is TGTGCCAGTAGTCCCAGAGACAGGGATGAAAAACTGTTTTTT.

The chain combines TRBV7-9 with TRBJ2-5, with TRBD2 identical over 10 bases. The V gene end was trimmed by 4 bases and the J gene end by 6 bases; junction bases not matched to a gene: 11. CDR1 is SEHNR and CDR2 is FQNEAQ in the germline V gene (reference sequence). The CDR3 is 16 amino acids. The CDR3 bases are TGTGCCAGCAGCTGGATGGGTCGGACTAGCGGTCAGACCCAGTACTTC. It translates to CASSWMGRTSGQTQYF.

This chain joins TRBV11-2 and TRBJ1-5; perhaps TRBD1 as D (5 bases). The CDR3 has 13 residues. Germline V gene lookup returns CDR1 SGHAT and CDR2 FQNNGV. The V and J ends lost 5 bases and 9 bases respectively, with 14 bases between them. The CDR3 is CASSSQGLGPQHF. Here the CDR3 DNA reads TGTGCCAGCAGCAGTCAGGGCCTTGGGCCCCAGCATTTT.

The CDR3 loop is CASSQGLGRGRQETQYF. CDR3 coding DNA: TGTGCCAGCAGCCAAGGTTTAGGCAGGGGAAGGCAAGAGACCCAGTACTTC. J is TRBJ2-5 and V is TRBV14; D might be TRBD1 (6 bases). The length of the CDR3 is 17 residues. Trimming took off 1 base at V and 2 bases at J, with 17 bases between the two ends. Germline values: CDR1 SGHDN, CDR2 FVKESK. The full variable domain, in which reference TRBV14 and TRBJ2-5 provide the parts outside the CDR3, is EAGVTQFPSHSVIEKGQTVTLRCDPISGHDNLYWYRRVMGKEIKFLLHFVKESKQDESGMPNNRFLAERTGGTYSTLKVQPAELEDSGVYFCASSQGLGRGRQETQYFGPGTRLLVL.

This clone occurred once. A junction end diverges from the germline sequence, so it may reflect a read error. The rearrangement joins TRBV6-6 to TRBJ1-2; 8 bases align to TRBD1. This CDR3 comprises 15 residues. In germline, CDR1 is MNHNY, CDR2 SVGAGI (reference sequence). CDR3 region: CASSDSGQEHGGYTF. DNA for the CDR3: TGTGCCAGCAGTGACTCGGGACAGGAGCACGGGGGCTACACCTTC.

This chain connects TRBV7-6 to TRBJ2-5; 9 bases map to TRBD1. The DNA end lines up better with TRBJ2-7; the J call may be wrong. Germline V gene sequence: CDR1 SGHVS, CDR2 FNYEAQ. The length of the CDR3 is 16 residues. The CDR3 region has the DNA TGTGCCAGCAGCCTCATACCGGGACAGGGAGAGTACGAGCAGTACTTC. Translation gives CASSLIPGQGEYEQYF.

V is TRBV30 and J is TRBJ1-1; 8 nucleotides align to TRBD1. The CDR3 loop spans 14 amino acids. The germline gives CDR1 GTSNPN, CDR2 SVGIG (reference sequence). Trimming cost V 8 bases and J 5 bases; bases outside gene matches: 13. This CDR3 is CAITNRGRETEAFF. CDR3 nucleotides: TGTGCCATCACCAACAGGGGGAGGGAGACTGAAGCTTTCTTT.

The rearrangement links TRBV19 to TRBJ1-2; D is ambiguous. The CDR3 consists of 16 residues. Trimming removed 3 bases from V and 0 bases from J, with 14 bases in between. Looked up from germline, CDR1 is LNHDA and CDR2 is SQIVND (reference sequence). CDR3 coding DNA: TGTGCCAGTAGTATGGGGAGCGGCAGACCTAACTATGGCTACACCTTC. Translated: CASSMGSGRPNYGYTF.

CDR3 sequence reads: CASSSSDGGELFF. CDR3 nucleotides: TGTGCCAGCAGCTCTAGCGATGGCGGGGAGCTGTTTTTT. The V and J genes are TRBV7-6 and TRBJ2-2, with D perhaps matching TRBD2 (6 bases). The CDR3 totals 13 residues. Germline loops: CDR1 SGHVS, CDR2 FNYEAQ. The V end was cut by 4 bases, the J end by 7 bases, with 10 bases between.

The chain uses TRBV30 and TRBJ2-7, with D hard to call. The V end was cut by 4 bases, the J end by 0 bases, with 10 bases between. CDR3 size: 13 residues. CDR1 and CDR2 (germline): GTSNPN, SVGIG (reference sequence). CDR3 bases: TGTGCCTGGACCCCACCAGGCTCCTACGAGCAGTACGTC. The encoded protein is CAWTPPGSYEQYV.

This rearrangement joins TRBV6-4 to TRBJ2-1; 10 bases are a match to TRBD2. With V trimmed by 3 bases and J by 5 bases, 4 bases remained unmatched. CDR1 and CDR2 (germline): MRHNA, SNTAGT. The CDR3 has 15 amino acids. The CDR3 loop is CASSDRLAGDNEQFF. The CDR3 DNA reads as TGTGCCAGCAGTGATCGGCTAGCGGGAGACAATGAGCAGTTCTTC.